This T cell receptor (beta chain) was identified during a study of blood T cell repertoires in COVID-19. Study information: T cells, B-cell-depleted T cells, or PBMCs supplied cDNA or gDNA.

This clone has only one observation. The CDR3 has 15 amino acids. Germline V gene data show CDR1 as KGHSH and CDR2 as LQKENI. The trim removed 3 bases at V and 4 bases at J, leaving 5 bases unmatched. As processed by the authors: Amplification of reference gene primers provided the estimated nucleated cell counts. Repertoires were generated with immunoSEQ multiplex PCR, while TCRdb's copy carries only in-frame clones and drops some. V, J and clone size are those of that table, while D and trimming were read from the DNA. The sample lists 150,000 to 200,000 clones; 88% were seen once. The J gene is TRBJ2-5, the V gene TRBV18; TRBD2 matches at 10 bases. This receptor was taken from a woman between 18 and 29 years old who had recovered from COVID-19. Sequenced material: PBMCs or T cells enriched from blood (not recorded which). The CDR3 here is CASSPLAGGVETQYF. For the CDR3, the DNA is TGTGCCAGCTCACCCTTAGCGGGGGGCGTAGAGACCCAGTACTTC.